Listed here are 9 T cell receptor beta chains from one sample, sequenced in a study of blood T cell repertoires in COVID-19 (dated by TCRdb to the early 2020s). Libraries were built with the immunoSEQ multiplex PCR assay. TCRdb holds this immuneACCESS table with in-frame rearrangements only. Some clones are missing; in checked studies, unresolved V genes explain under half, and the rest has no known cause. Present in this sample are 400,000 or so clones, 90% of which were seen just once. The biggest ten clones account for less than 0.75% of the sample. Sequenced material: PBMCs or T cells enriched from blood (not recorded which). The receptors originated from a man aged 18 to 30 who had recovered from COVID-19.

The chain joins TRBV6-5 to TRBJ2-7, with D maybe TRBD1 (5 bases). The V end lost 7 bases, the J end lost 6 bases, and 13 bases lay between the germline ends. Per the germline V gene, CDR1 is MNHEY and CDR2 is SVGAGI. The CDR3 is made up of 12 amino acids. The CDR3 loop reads CASNGRVGEQYF. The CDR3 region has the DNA TGTGCCAGCAACGGCAGGGTGGGCGAGCAGTACTTC.

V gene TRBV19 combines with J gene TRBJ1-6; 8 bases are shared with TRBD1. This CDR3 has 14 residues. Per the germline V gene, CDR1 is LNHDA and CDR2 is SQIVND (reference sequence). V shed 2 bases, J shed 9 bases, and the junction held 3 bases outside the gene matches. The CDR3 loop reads CASSISRGPSPLHF. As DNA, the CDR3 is TGTGCCAGTAGTATATCCAGGGGGCCTTCACCCCTCCACTTT.

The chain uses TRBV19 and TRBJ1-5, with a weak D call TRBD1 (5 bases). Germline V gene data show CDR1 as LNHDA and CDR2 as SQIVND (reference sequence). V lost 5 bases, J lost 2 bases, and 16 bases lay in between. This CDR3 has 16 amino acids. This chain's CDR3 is CASSWPGERGNQPQHF. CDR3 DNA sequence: TGTGCCAGTAGTTGGCCGGGGGAGAGGGGCAATCAGCCCCAGCATTTT.

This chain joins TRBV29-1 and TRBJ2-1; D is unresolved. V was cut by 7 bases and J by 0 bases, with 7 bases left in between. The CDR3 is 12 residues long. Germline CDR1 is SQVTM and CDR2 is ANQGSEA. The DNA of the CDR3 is TGCAGCGGAAGTAGCTCCTACAATGAGCAGTTCTTC. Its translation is CSGSSSYNEQFF.

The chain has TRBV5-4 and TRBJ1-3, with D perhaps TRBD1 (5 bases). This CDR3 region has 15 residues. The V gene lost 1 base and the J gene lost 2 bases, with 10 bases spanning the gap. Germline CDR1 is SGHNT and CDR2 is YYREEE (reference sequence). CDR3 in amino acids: CASSLNRRTGNTIYF. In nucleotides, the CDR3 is TGTGCCAGCAGCTTGAACAGGCGTACTGGAAACACCATATATTTT.

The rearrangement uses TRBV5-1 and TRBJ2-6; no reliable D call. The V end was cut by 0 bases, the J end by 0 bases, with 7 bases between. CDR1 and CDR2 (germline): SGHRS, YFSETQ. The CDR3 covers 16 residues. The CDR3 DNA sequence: TGCGCCAGCAGCTTGGATGCAGGCTCTGGGGCCAACGTCCTGACTTTC. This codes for CASSLDAGSGANVLTF.

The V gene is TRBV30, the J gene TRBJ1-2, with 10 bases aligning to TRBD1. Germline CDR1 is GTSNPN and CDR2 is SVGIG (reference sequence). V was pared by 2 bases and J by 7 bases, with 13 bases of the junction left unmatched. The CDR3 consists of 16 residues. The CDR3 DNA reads TGTGCCTGGAGTCCACCGTGGGACAGGGGAAGCTTTGGCTACACCTTC. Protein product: CAWSPPWDRGSFGYTF.

CDR3 amino acids: CASSLALAQLKEETQYF. The CDR3 DNA is TGTGCCAGCAGCTTAGCTCTAGCGCAACTCAAGGAGGAGACCCAGTACTTC. The chain employs TRBV11-2 and TRBJ2-5; TRBD2 is a possible D gene (6 bases). The CDR3 runs to 17 residues. Looked up from germline, CDR1 is SGHAT and CDR2 is FQNNGV. Trimming pared 1 base from V and 5 bases from J, leaving 20 bases between.

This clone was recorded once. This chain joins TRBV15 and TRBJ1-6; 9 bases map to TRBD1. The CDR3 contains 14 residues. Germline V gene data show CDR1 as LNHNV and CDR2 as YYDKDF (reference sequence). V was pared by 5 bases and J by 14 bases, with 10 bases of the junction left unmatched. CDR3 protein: CATSQDRGGGALHF. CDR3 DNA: TGTGCCACCAGCCAGGACAGGGGAGGGGGAGCCCTCCACTTT.